This T cell receptor (beta chain) was identified during a study of identical twins. Unmatched junction bases numbered 2, after V lost 1 base and J lost 2 bases. CDR3 length: 13 amino acids. The germline V gene has CDR1 DFQATT and CDR2 SNEGSKA (reference sequence). Each CDR3 protein gets one entry after TCRdb re-called the 5' RACE reads with MiXCR. This repertoire shows 400,000 to 650,000 distinct CDR3 sequences, under 25% found once; its top ten account for 0.8% to 1%. About this clonotype: Its antigen is still unknown.

Study results and caveats: Cord blood beta clonotypes that were abundant carried fewer insertions, and memory repertoires showed no such trend.

In addition, the sample was reused for a study of T cells expressing NK-cell markers. This second study says: An anti-gamma-delta TCR antibody was added in several experiments. It restricted sorting to alpha-beta TCR-expressing T cells.

Specimen: CD4+ T cells sorted from blood. The TCR comes from a woman between 18 and 29 years old in good health. The gene calls are TRBV20-1 and TRBJ2-7; 7 nucleotides agree with TRBD1. The CDR3 reads CSARAGTAYEQYF. In nucleotides, the CDR3 is TGCAGTGCTAGAGCGGGGACAGCCTACGAGCAGTACTTC.